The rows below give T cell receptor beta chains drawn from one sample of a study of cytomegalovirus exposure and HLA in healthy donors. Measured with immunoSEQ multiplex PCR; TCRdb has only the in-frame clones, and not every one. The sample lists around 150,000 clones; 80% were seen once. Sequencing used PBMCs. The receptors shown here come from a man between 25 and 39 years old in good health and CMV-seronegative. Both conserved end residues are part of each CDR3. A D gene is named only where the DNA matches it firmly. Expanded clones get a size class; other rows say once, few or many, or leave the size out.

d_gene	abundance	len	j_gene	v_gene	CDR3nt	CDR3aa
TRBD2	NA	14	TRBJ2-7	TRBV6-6	TGTGCCGGTAGCGGGGGTTCCCCGTTGCGCGAGCAGTACTTC	CAGSGGSPLREQYF
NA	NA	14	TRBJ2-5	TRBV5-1	TGCGCCAGCAGCTTGGGAGCAGGCGGGGAGACCCAGTACTTC	CASSLGAGGETQYF
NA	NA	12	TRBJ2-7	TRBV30	TGTATAGCGGCTCATGGACCTTACGAGCAGTACTTC	CIAAHGPYEQYF
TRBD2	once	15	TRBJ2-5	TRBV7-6	TGTGCCAGCACCCAATCCGGGACTAGCGGCGAGACCCAGTACTTC	CASTQSGTSGETQYF
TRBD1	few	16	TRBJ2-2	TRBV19	TGTGCCAGTTCCTTCCAGGGGGCGCCTCACACCGGGGAGCTGTTTTTT	CASSFQGAPHTGELFF
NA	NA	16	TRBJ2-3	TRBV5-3	TGTGCCAGAAGCTTGTCGCCCCGAGGTGATTCTGATACGCAGTATTTT	CARSLSPRGDSDTQYF
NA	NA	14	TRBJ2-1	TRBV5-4	TGTGCCAGCAGCTTGAGGCGGGATGGGGATGAGCAGTTCTTC	CASSLRRDGDEQFF
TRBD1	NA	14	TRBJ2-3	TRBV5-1	TGCGCCAGCAGCCTGACAGGGGTTACAGATACGCAGTATTTT	CASSLTGVTDTQYF
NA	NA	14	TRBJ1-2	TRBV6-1	TGTGCCAGCAGTGGGATAGACAGAAACTATGGCTACACCTTC	CASSGIDRNYGYTF
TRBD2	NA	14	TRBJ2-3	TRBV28	TGTGCCAGCACCGCTAGCGGGCCGCTAGATACGCAGTATTTT	CASTASGPLDTQYF
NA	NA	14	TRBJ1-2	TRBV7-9	TGTGCCAGCAGCTCTAGGGGCTACAGGGACGGCTACACCTTC	CASSSRGYRDGYTF
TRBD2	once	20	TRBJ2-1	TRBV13	TGTGCCAGCAGCCCCCATTGGCGGGAGGGCCTTAACAGCTCCTACAATGAGCAGTTCTTC	CASSPHWREGLNSSYNEQFF
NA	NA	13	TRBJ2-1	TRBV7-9	TGTGCCAGCAGCGCCAGACTCAACAATGAGCAGTTCTTC	CASSARLNNEQFF
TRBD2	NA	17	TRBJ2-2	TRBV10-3	TGTGCCATCAGGAACTCGGGACTAGCGACAGTCACCGGGGAGCTGTTTTTT	CAIRNSGLATVTGELFF
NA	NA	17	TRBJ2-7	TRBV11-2	TGTGCCAGCAGCTTAGATGGTCGCCCGGGGTTCCTTAACGAGCAGTACTTC	CASSLDGRPGFLNEQYF
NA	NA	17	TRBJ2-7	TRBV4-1	TGCGCCAGCAGCCCTCAGGGGGGAGCTGGATCCGGCTACGAGCAGTACTTC	CASSPQGGAGSGYEQYF
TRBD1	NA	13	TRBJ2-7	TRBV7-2	TGTGCCAGCAGCGCGGGGACAGGGGATGAGCAGTACTTC	CASSAGTGDEQYF
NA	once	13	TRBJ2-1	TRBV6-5	TGTGCCAGCAGTTACTTTTTACACGATGAGCAGTTCTTC	CASSYFLHDEQFF
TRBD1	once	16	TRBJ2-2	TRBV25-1	TGTGCCAGGTCCGACCGGGACAGGTCGAACACCGGGGAGCTGTTTTTT	CARSDRDRSNTGELFF
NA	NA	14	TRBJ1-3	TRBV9	TGTGCCAGCAGCGTAGATCAGTTGGGAAACACCATATATTTT	CASSVDQLGNTIYF
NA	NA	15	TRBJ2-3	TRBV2	TGTGCCAGCAGTGAGTGGTCGGGGGACACAGATACGCAGTATTTT	CASSEWSGDTDTQYF
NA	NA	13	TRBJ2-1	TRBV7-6	TGTGCCAGCAGCTTAGGTCAGGGAAATGAGCAGTTCTTC	CASSLGQGNEQFF
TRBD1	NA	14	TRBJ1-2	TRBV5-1	TGCGCCAGCAGCTCGACAGGGTCAGACTATGGCTACACCTTC	CASSSTGSDYGYTF
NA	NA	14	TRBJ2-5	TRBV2	TGTGCCAGCAGTCGGACAGCCGAGCTCGGGACCCAGTACTTC	CASSRTAELGTQYF
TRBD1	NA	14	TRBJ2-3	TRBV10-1	TGCGCCAGCAACCCGGGACAGGGAAAGGGTACGCAGTATTTT	CASNPGQGKGTQYF
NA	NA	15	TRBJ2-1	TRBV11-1	TGTGCCAGCAGCTTAGGGCGGTCAACCTACAATGAGCAGTTCTTC	CASSLGRSTYNEQFF
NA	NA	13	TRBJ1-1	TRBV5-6	TGTGCCAGCAGCTTGCTAGGGGGCACTGAAGCTTTCTTT	CASSLLGGTEAFF
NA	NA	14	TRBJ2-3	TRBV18	TGTGCCAGCTCACCCGGACAGCTGCCAGATACGCAGTATTTT	CASSPGQLPDTQYF
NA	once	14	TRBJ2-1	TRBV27	TGTGCCAGCAGTTTTCAGACAGGACTTACTGAGCAGTTCTTC	CASSFQTGLTEQFF
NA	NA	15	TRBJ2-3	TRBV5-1	TGCGCCAGCAGTAACACAGGAACTAGCACAGATACGCAGTATTTT	CASSNTGTSTDTQYF
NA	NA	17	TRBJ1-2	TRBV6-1	TGTGCCAGCAGTGAACACGTACTTCCTCTTGGTAACTATGGCTACACCTTC	CASSEHVLPLGNYGYTF
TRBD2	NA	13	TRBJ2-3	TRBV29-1	TGCAGCGCCTCTGGGACTACCACAGATACGCAGTATTTT	CSASGTTTDTQYF
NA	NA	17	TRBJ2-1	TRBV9	TGTGCCAGCAGCGAAAATCCCCGCACTAGGAGATACAATGAGCAGTTCTTC	CASSENPRTRRYNEQFF
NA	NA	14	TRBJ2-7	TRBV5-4	TGTGCCAGCAGCGCGGGACAGAGAAGGGACGAGCAGTACTTC	CASSAGQRRDEQYF
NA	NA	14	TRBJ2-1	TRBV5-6	TGTGCCAGCAGCTTGTTTAGCGACTACAATGAGCAGTTCTTC	CASSLFSDYNEQFF
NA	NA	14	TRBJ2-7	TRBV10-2	TGCGCCAGCAGTGAGTCCCTACAGTCCTACGAGCAGTACTTC	CASSESLQSYEQYF
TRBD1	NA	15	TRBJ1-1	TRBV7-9	TGTGCCAGCAGCTTAAAGGGACAGGTGAACACTGAAGCTTTCTTT	CASSLKGQVNTEAFF
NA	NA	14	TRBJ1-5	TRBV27	TGTGCCAGCAGTTTAAGGGGTATCAATCAGCCCCAGCATTTT	CASSLRGINQPQHF
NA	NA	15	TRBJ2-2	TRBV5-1	TGCGCCAGCAGCTGGGGGGGGCGCGACACCGGGGAGCTGTTTTTT	CASSWGGRDTGELFF
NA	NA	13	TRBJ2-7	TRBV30	TGTGCCTGGAGTGAGGACAGCGCCTACGAGCAGTACTTC	CAWSEDSAYEQYF
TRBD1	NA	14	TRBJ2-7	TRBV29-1	TGCAGCGTTTCCGGACAGGGTGGCTCCTACGAGCAGTACTTC	CSVSGQGGSYEQYF
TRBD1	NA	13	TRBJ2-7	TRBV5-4	TGTGCCAGTCGACAGGGAAGCTCCTACGAGCAGTACTTC	CASRQGSSYEQYF
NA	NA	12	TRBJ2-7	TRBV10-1	TGCGCCCCCCTTCGGGGGAAAGACGAGCAGTACTTC	CAPLRGKDEQYF
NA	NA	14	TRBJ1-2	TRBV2	TGTGCCAGCAGTGAGGCGGGGGGAAACTATGGCTACACCTTC	CASSEAGGNYGYTF
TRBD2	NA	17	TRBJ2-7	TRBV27	TGTGCCAGCAGTTTAGGGATCGGACTAGCGGGAAGGTACGAGCAGTACTTC	CASSLGIGLAGRYEQYF
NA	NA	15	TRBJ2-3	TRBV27	TGTGCCAGCAGTTATCGACAGAAATACACAGATACGCAGTATTTT	CASSYRQKYTDTQYF
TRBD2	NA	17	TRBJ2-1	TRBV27	TGTGCCAGCAGTCCCTTCGCGTCTAGCGGGAGTCTAGATGAGCAGTTCTTC	CASSPFASSGSLDEQFF
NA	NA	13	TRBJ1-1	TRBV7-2	TGTGCCAGCAGCTTGACAGTGAACACTGAAGCTTTCTTT	CASSLTVNTEAFF
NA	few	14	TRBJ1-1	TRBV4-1	TGCGCCAGCAGCCAAGGTCTTCAGGGGACTGAAGCTTTCTTT	CASSQGLQGTEAFF
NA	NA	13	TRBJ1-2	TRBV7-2	TGTGCCAGCAGCTTAGACAGGTTCGGCGGCTACACCTTC	CASSLDRFGGYTF
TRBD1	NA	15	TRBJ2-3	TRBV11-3	TGTGCCAGCAGCTTAGAATACAGGGGTACAGATACGCAGTATTTT	CASSLEYRGTDTQYF
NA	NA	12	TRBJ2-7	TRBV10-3	TGTGCCATCAGTGACCCTCGCGGCGAGCAGTACTTC	CAISDPRGEQYF
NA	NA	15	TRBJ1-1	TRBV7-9	TGTGCCAGCAGTCCCTCCGGACAGATGAACACTGAAGCTTTCTTT	CASSPSGQMNTEAFF
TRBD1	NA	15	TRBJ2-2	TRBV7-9	TGTGCCAGCAGCTTGGGACAGGGGTTCACCGGGGAGCTGTTTTTT	CASSLGQGFTGELFF
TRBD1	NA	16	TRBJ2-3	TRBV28	TGTGCCAGCAGTTTAATGTGGCAGGGGGCATCGGATACGCAGTATTTT	CASSLMWQGASDTQYF
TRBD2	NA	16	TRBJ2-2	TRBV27	TGTGCCAGCAGTTTTAGGGCGGGAGTGTGGACCGGGGAGCTGTTTTTT	CASSFRAGVWTGELFF
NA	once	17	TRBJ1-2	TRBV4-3	TGCGCCAGCAGCCAAGAACCTTCAGGCAGCTCGGCCTATGGCTACACCTTC	CASSQEPSGSSAYGYTF
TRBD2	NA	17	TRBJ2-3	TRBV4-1	TGCGCCAGCAGCCGCACTAGCGGGAGATCCCCCATAGATACGCAGTATTTT	CASSRTSGRSPIDTQYF
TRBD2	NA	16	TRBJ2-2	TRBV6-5	TGTGCCAGCAGTTACGACGGTAGCGGGAGTTCCGGGGAGCTGTTTTTT	CASSYDGSGSSGELFF